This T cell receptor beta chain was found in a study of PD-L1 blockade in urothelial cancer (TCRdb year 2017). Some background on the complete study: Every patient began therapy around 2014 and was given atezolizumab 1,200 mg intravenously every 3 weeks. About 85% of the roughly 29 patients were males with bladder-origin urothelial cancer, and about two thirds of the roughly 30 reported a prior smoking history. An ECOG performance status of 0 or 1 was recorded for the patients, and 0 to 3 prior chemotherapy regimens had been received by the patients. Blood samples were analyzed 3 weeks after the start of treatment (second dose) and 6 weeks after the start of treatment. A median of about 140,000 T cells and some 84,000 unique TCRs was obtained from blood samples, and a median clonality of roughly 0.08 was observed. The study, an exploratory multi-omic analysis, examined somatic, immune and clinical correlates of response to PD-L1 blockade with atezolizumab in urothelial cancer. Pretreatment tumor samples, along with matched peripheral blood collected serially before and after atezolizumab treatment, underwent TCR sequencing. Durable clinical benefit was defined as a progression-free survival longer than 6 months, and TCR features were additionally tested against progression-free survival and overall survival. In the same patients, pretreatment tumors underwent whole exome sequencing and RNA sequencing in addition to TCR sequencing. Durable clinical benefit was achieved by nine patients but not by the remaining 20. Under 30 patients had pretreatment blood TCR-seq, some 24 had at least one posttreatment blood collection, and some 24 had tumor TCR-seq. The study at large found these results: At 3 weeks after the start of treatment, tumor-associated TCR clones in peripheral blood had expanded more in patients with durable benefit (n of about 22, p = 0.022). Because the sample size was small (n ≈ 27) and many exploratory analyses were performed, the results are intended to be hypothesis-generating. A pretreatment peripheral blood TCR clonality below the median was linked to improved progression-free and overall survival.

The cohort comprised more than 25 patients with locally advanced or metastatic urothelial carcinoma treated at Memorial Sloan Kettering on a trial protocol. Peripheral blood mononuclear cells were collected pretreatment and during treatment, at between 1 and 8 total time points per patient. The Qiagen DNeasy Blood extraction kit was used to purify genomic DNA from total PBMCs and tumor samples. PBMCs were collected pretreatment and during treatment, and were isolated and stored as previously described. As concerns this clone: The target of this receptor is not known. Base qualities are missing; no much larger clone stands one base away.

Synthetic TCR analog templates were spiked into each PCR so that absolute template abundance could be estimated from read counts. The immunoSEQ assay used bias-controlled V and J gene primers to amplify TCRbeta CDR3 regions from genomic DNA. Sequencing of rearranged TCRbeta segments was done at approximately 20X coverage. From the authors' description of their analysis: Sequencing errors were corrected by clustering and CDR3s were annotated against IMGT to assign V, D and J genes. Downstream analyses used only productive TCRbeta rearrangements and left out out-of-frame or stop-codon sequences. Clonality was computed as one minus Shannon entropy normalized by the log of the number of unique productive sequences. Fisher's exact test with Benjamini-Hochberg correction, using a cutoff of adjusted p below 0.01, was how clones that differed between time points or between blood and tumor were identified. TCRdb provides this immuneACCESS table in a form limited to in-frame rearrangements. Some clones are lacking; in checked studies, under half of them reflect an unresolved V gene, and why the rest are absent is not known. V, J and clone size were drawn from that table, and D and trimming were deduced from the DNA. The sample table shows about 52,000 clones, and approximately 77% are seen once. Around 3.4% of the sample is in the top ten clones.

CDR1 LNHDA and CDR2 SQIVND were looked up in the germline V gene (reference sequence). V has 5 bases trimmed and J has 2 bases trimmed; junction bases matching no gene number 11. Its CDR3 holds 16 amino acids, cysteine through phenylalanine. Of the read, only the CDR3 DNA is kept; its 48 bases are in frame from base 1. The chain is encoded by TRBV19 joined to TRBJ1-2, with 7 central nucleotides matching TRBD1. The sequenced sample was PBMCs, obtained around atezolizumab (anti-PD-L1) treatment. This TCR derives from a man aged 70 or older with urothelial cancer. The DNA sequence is TGTGCCAGTAGTCATGGCTCACGGACAGGAAACTATGGCTACACCTTC. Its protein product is CASSHGSRTGNYGYTF. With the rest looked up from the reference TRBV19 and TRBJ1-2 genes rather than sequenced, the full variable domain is DGGITQSPKYLFRKEGQNVTLSCEQNLNHDAMYWYRQDPGQGLRLIYYSQIVNDFQKGDIAEGYSVSREKKESFPLTVTSAQKNPTAFYLCASSHGSRTGNYGYTFGSGTRLTVV.